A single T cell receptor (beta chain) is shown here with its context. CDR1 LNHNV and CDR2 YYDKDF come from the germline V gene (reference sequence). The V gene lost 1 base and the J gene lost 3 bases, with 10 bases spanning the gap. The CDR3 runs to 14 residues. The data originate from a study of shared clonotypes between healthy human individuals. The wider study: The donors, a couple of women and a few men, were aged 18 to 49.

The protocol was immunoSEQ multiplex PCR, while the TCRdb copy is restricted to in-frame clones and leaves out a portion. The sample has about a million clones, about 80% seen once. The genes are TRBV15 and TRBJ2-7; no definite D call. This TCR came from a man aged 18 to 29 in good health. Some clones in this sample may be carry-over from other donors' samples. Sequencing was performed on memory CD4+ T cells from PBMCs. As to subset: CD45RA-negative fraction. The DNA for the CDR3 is TGTGCCACCAGCAGAGTGCGACTGCGCTACGAGCAGTACTTC. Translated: CATSRVRLRYEQYF.